The 20 T cell receptor beta chains given below trace back to one sample, sequenced in a study of response to subunit inactivated influenza vaccine. One entry per CDR3 protein results from TCRdb running MiXCR on the RT-PCR reads. The table has under 800,000 distinct CDR3 sequences, approximately 13% seen once. The sample in question was PBMCs from blood, obtained around two weeks before vaccination. The receptor set was obtained from a man aged 45-65 years who received an inactivated influenza vaccine.

J is TRBJ1-5 and V is TRBV20-1; D may be TRBD1 (6 bases). V dropped 3 bases and J dropped 2 bases, with 14 bases sitting between them. Germline loops: CDR1 DFQATT, CDR2 SNEGSKA (reference sequence). The CDR3 sequence is 15 residues long. The CDR3 DNA is TGCAGTGCTAGGAGTGGGGGGGCGGGCAATCAGCCCCAGCATTTT. It specifies CSARSGGAGNQPQHF.

This clonotype came up many times. This sequence joins TRBV18 and TRBJ1-5; D uncertain. The CDR3 spans 13 residues. Germline V gene data show CDR1 as KGHSH and CDR2 as LQKENI. The V and J ends lost 8 bases and 3 bases respectively, with 11 bases between them. CDR3 DNA: TGTGCCAGCAGCCCGGGTAACAATCAGCCCCAGCATTTT. Amino acid sequence: CASSPGNNQPQHF.

This clonotype has more than one count but fewer than ten. The V and J genes are TRBV7-6 and TRBJ2-1; D perhaps matches TRBD2 (5 bases). The germline V gene encodes CDR1 SGHVS and CDR2 FNYEAQ. Trimming removed 5 bases at V and 5 bases at J, with 16 bases between. This CDR3 has 15 residues. CDR3 nucleotide sequence: TGTGCCAGCAGCCGGCGGGCGGCCCCCGACAATGAGCAGTTCTTC. It translates to CASSRRAAPDNEQFF.

The chain has TRBV5-1 and TRBJ2-3; 16 bases line up with TRBD2. The CDR3 loop spans 19 amino acids. V lost 4 bases and J lost 4; bases outside the gene matches: 12. Per germline, CDR1 SGHRS and CDR2 YFSETQ. The CDR3 loop is CASSPGLAGGRRVADTQYF. The DNA for the CDR3 is TGCGCCAGCAGCCCGGGACTAGCGGGGGGGCGAAGAGTGGCAGATACGCAGTATTTT. Looking up the rest from reference TRBV5-1 and TRBJ2-3 gives the full variable domain: KAGVTQTPRYLIKTRGQQVTLSCSPISGHRSVSWYQQTPGQGLQFLFEYFSETQRNKGNFPGRFSGRQFSNSRSEMNVSTLELGDSALYLCASSPGLAGGRRVADTQYFGPGTRLTVL.

V gene TRBV6-2 or TRBV6-3 combines with J gene TRBJ1-4; TRBD1 might be the D (5 bases). V lost 7 bases and J lost 10, with 22 bases in between. The V gene's germline CDR1 is MNHEY and CDR2 SVGEGT. The CDR3 contains 15 residues. The CDR3 DNA sequence: TGTGCCAGCACCGACGGCCAGGCCGGTGGGGGAAAACTGTTTTTT. It is translated as CASTDGQAGGGKLFF.

This clonotype was observed a few times. V and J are TRBV7-3 and TRBJ2-7; D tentatively fits TRBD1 or TRBD2 (5 bases each). The CDR3 runs to 15 residues. V lost 5 bases and J lost 0, with 14 bases in between. Germline V gene data show CDR1 as SGHTA and CDR2 as FQGTGA. DNA for the CDR3: TGTGCCAGCAGCCCCCGGGGCGGGCCCTCCTACGAGCAGTACTTC. Its protein is CASSPRGGPSYEQYF.

The chain carries TRBV20-1 and TRBJ1-1; no definite D call. V lost 1 base and J lost 4, with 13 bases in between. The CDR3 has 14 residues. From germline, CDR1 is DFQATT and CDR2 SNEGSKA (reference sequence). CDR3 residues: CSARVDQPVTEAFF. The CDR3 nucleotides are TGCAGTGCTAGAGTGGACCAACCGGTCACTGAAGCTTTCTTT.

The chain recombines TRBV14 with TRBJ2-7, with D possibly being TRBD1 or TRBD2 (5 bases each). Trimming removed 3 bases at V and 3 bases at J, with 18 bases between. Germline CDR1 reads SGHDN; CDR2 reads FVKESK. The CDR3 extends over 16 amino acids. CDR3: CASSQWGRLRDYEQYF. The CDR3 DNA is TGTGCCAGCAGCCAGTGGGGACGCCTTAGAGACTACGAGCAGTACTTC.

This clonotype appeared a single time. The conserved phenylalanine or tryptophan normally closing the CDR3 is absent here, so this likely arose from a read error. V and J are TRBV10-3 and TRBJ2-3; 9 positions agree with TRBD2. CDR1 is ENHRY, CDR2 SYGVKD, per germline. CDR3 length: 16 amino acids. The J segment lost 4 bases and the V segment lost 0 bases, leaving 5 bases of the junction unmatched. DNA of the CDR3: TGTGCCATCAGTGAGTCTAGCGGGAGAAGGTCAGATACGCAGTATCTT. This sequence encodes CAISESSGRRSDTQYL.

This clonotype has a handful of counts. V and J are TRBV7-9 and TRBJ2-1; D may be TRBD1 or TRBD2 (5 bases each). This CDR3 is 16 amino acids long. Germline CDR1 and CDR2: SEHNR and FQNEAQ (reference sequence). V was trimmed by 3 bases and J by 4 bases, leaving 16 bases between them. The CDR3 sequence is CASSFPGTGRYNEQFF. The CDR3 DNA reads as TGTGCCAGCAGCTTTCCCGGGACGGGAAGGTACAATGAGCAGTTCTTC.

This clonotype was recorded at least ten times. CDR3 sequence (DNA): TGTGCCAGCAGCCAAGGATCAGGAAAGTACGAGCAGTACTTC. Encoded protein: CASSQGSGKYEQYF. V usage is TRBV3-1 and J usage is TRBJ2-7, with D unclear. This CDR3 has 14 residues. V was pared by 1 base and J by 4 bases, with 11 bases between. Germline V lookup: CDR1 LGHDT, CDR2 YNNKEL (reference sequence).

The V and J genes are TRBV7-2 and TRBJ1-4; TRBD1 is a possible D gene (6 bases). The CDR3 runs to 15 residues. Deletions cut 1 base from V and 11 bases from J, with 17 bases between. The germline CDR1 and CDR2 sequences are SGHTA and FQGNSA. The CDR3 reads CASSLGYGGVDKLFF. CDR3 sequence (DNA): TGTGCCAGCAGCTTAGGATACGGGGGCGTGGATAAACTGTTTTTT.

The table lists this clonotype with a few counts. The chain employs TRBV5-1 and TRBJ2-3; D not certain. The CDR3 has 13 amino acids. Trimming stripped 4 bases from V and 2 bases from J, with 8 bases between. Germline CDR1 SGHRS, CDR2 YFSETQ. CDR3 region: CASSASSTDTQYF. The CDR3 DNA sequence: TGCGCCAGCAGCGCCTCTTCCACAGATACGCAGTATTTT.

In its sample, this clonotype was seen a few times. This rearrangement joins TRBV9 to TRBJ1-1; D possibly corresponds to TRBD1 (6 bases). Trimming cost V 3 bases and J 0 bases, with 18 bases left between them. The CDR3 is 17 residues long. From germline, CDR1 is SGDLS and CDR2 YYNGEE. In DNA form, the CDR3 reads TGTGCCAGCAGCGCTACCGGGACACACATCATGAACACTGAAGCTTTCTTT. Translated: CASSATGTHIMNTEAFF.

This clonotype was detected many times. The chain combines TRBV10-2 with TRBJ2-3; 13 bases fit TRBD2. The CDR3 has 18 amino acids. V shed 7 bases and J 4 bases; nucleotides not matched to a gene: 14. Germline CDR1 is WSHSY and CDR2 is SAAADI. The CDR3 DNA reads TGCGCCAGCACCCCACCTCCCGGACTAGCGGGGGTTTCAGATACGCAGTATTTT. Protein product: CASTPPPGLAGVSDTQYF.

This clonotype was recorded at least ten times. This chain uses TRBV11-2 with TRBJ2-3, with 13 nucleotides matching TRBD2. CDR1 is SGHAT, CDR2 FQNNGV, per germline. The CDR3 consists of 17 residues. Germline trimming cut 4 bases from V and 2 bases from J; bases unmatched to any gene: 6. CDR3 sequence: CASSSRLAGGLTDTQYF. The CDR3 DNA sequence: TGTGCCAGCAGCTCTAGACTAGCGGGGGGACTCACAGATACGCAGTATTTT.

J is TRBJ1-1 and V is TRBV14; D is ambiguous. The CDR3 extends over 13 amino acids. V was clipped by 0 bases and J by 3 bases, with 5 bases between them. Germline V gene sequence: CDR1 SGHDN, CDR2 FVKESK. The CDR3 spells CASSQEAYTEAFF. In DNA form, the CDR3 reads TGTGCCAGCAGCCAAGAGGCGTACACTGAAGCTTTCTTT.

J is TRBJ2-1 and V is TRBV7-9; perhaps TRBD1 as D (5 bases). CDR1 SEHNR and CDR2 FQNEAQ come from the germline V gene (reference sequence). V lost 4 bases to trimming and J lost 9 bases, with 13 bases between them. CDR3 length: 13 residues. The CDR3 sequence is CASSSAGSGEQFF. In DNA, the CDR3 is TGTGCCAGCAGCTCTGCAGGGTCTGGTGAGCAGTTCTTC.

The chain carries TRBV5-6 and TRBJ1-2; weak D call: TRBD1 (5 bases). Germline V CDR1 and CDR2: SGHDT, YYEEEE. This CDR3 has 11 residues. V lost 4 bases and J 13 bases, leaving 14 bases between the germline ends. CDR3 region: CASSQGPGTTF. CDR3 DNA: TGTGCCAGCAGCCAGGGACCGGGGACCACCTTC.

This clonotype was recorded many times. This sequence joins TRBV6-2 or TRBV6-3 and TRBJ1-1; no clear D. The V and J ends lost 0 bases and 5 bases respectively, with 13 bases between them. The germline CDR1 and CDR2 sequences are MNHEY and SVGEGT. CDR3 size: 15 residues. CDR3 nucleotide sequence: TGTGCCAGCAGTTACTCGGGAGACGGCGGTACTGAAGCTTTCTTT. It specifies CASSYSGDGGTEAFF.